The 20 T cell receptor beta chains reported below all come from one sample, sequenced in a study of blood T cell repertoires in COVID-19. The assay was immunoSEQ multiplex PCR, and TCRdb's table has in-frame clones only and misses some. The data contain under 300,000 clones, roughly 90% of them singletons. The sample was peripheral blood. These receptors were collected from a woman in her thirties with active or convalescent COVID-19.

J is TRBJ2-2 and V is TRBV19; perhaps TRBD1 as D (8 bases). CDR1 and CDR2 (germline): LNHDA, SQIVND (reference sequence). The CDR3 contains 15 residues. Trimming removed 6 bases at V and 5 bases at J, with 16 bases between. The CDR3 sequence is CASRQQGGGTGELFF. CDR3 DNA sequence: TGTGCCAGTAGGCAACAGGGGGGAGGGACCGGGGAGCTGTTTTTT.

This clone was seen once. The chain employs TRBV7-3 and TRBJ2-1; 9 nucleotides line up with TRBD2. This CDR3 comprises 15 residues. Germline assignment: CDR1 SGHTA and CDR2 FQGTGA. V was pared by 3 bases and J by 4 bases, with 4 bases of the junction left unmatched. The CDR3 nucleotides are TGTGCCAGCAGCTTCCTAGCGGGGCGATACAATGAGCAGTTCTTC. It yields the protein CASSFLAGRYNEQFF.

J is TRBJ2-3 and V is TRBV19; tentative D call: TRBD1 (6 bases). CDR1 LNHDA and CDR2 SQIVND come from the germline V gene (reference sequence). V gave up 3 bases and J gave up 2 bases, with 12 bases separating them. The CDR3 has 15 residues. In nucleotides, the CDR3 is TGTGCCAGTAGTATGGGGGCCCCTCCCACAGATACGCAGTATTTT. The encoded protein is CASSMGAPPTDTQYF.

This clone has only one observation. V usage is TRBV29-1 and J usage is TRBJ2-5, with D possibly being TRBD2 (5 bases). The CDR3 covers 13 residues. V lost 6 bases and J 3 bases, leaving 14 bases between the germline ends. The germline V gene has CDR1 SQVTM and CDR2 ANQGSEA. The CDR3 DNA sequence: TGCAGCGTAGGTATAGCGTTAGAAGAGACCCAGTACTTC. Protein sequence: CSVGIALEETQYF.

As concerns this clone: Mismatch with germline at one junction end may stem from a read error. The V and J genes are TRBV7-7 and TRBJ2-1; 12 bases are shared with TRBD2. CDR1 and CDR2 (germline): SSHAT, FNYEAQ (reference sequence). The CDR3 extends over 17 amino acids. The CDR3 bases are TGTGCTAGCAGCTTAGGCGCTAGCGGGGGGGCCAGGGGTGAGCAGTTCTTC. Translated: CASSLGASGGARGEQFF. Variable domain in full (rest from reference TRBV7-7 and TRBJ2-1): GAGVSQSPRYKVTKRGQDVTLRCDPISSHATLYWYQQALGQGPEFLTYFNYEAQPDKSGLPSDRFSAERPEGSISTLTIQRTEQRDSAMYRCASSLGASGGARGEQFFGPGTRLTVL.

The chain combines TRBV6-5 with TRBJ1-2; D is possibly TRBD1 (5 bases). Trimming removed 0 bases from V and 6 bases from J, with 14 bases in between. The CDR3 is made up of 15 amino acids. The germline gives CDR1 MNHEY, CDR2 SVGAGI. The CDR3, as DNA: TGTGCCAGCAGTTACTCGATTTCATCGGGGGATGGCTACACCTTC. The encoded protein is CASSYSISSGDGYTF.

The CDR3 DNA is TGTGCCAGCAGTTTTAGCTCCCGGTACTACGAGCAGTACTTC. Translating it yields CASSFSSRYYEQYF. The J gene is TRBJ2-7, the V gene TRBV27; D uncertain. The CDR3 loop spans 14 amino acids. V was trimmed by 3 bases and J by 3 bases, leaving 12 bases between them. Germline-derived CDR1 and CDR2 are MNHEY and SMNVEV (reference sequence).

This clone was seen only a few times. CDR3 sequence reads: CASPKGRDRAGEQYF. CDR3 DNA: TGTGCCAGCCCAAAAGGCCGGGACAGGGCCGGTGAGCAGTACTTC. The chain has TRBV5-4 and TRBJ2-7, with TRBD1 identical over 9 bases. CDR3 length equals 15 residues. The trim removed 7 bases at V and 7 bases at J, leaving 15 bases unmatched. CDR1 is SGHNT, CDR2 YYREEE, per germline (reference sequence).

This chain joins TRBV11-3 and TRBJ1-1, with a tentative D call TRBD1 (5 bases). Germline lookup yields CDR1 SGHNT and CDR2 YENEEA. V was shortened by 3 bases and J by 5 bases, with 10 bases between the two germline ends. The CDR3 runs to 13 residues. CDR3 coding DNA: TGTGCCAGCAGCTTTACAGGTGATACTGAAGCTTTCTTT. This encodes CASSFTGDTEAFF.

The CDR3 here is CASRPRGAPTDTQYF. CDR3 in DNA: TGTGCCAGTAGGCCTCGCGGCGCTCCCACAGATACGCAGTATTTT. The chain employs TRBV19 and TRBJ2-3; D remains ambiguous. In germline, CDR1 is LNHDA, CDR2 SQIVND (reference sequence). The CDR3 is 15 residues long. Trimming stripped 6 bases from V and 2 bases from J, with 15 bases between.

V is TRBV5-1 and J is TRBJ2-1, with 11 bases that match TRBD2. The CDR3 length is 16 residues. V dropped 1 base and J dropped 0; count of bases not matched to a gene: 0. CDR1 is SGHRS and CDR2 is YFSETQ in the germline V gene. DNA of the CDR3: TGCGCCAGCAGCTTGACTAGCGGGGGCTCCTACAATGAGCAGTTCTTC. This translates into CASSLTSGGSYNEQFF.

The gene calls are TRBV5-1 and TRBJ2-5; D perhaps matches TRBD2 (7 bases). Germline V gene sequence: CDR1 SGHRS, CDR2 YFSETQ. Trimming removed 0 bases at V and 1 base at J, with 10 bases between. There are 15 residues in the CDR3. CDR3 nucleotides: TGCGCCAGCAGCTTGGAGGGGGGGCCCCAAGAGACCCAGTACTTC. Translation: CASSLEGGPQETQYF.

This chain connects TRBV7-2 to TRBJ2-7; D perhaps matches TRBD1 (5 bases). Germline V gene sequence: CDR1 SGHTA, CDR2 FQGNSA. Trimming removed 0 bases at V and 4 bases at J, with 13 bases between. This CDR3 has 15 amino acids. CDR3 in amino acids: CASSLARQGRYEQYF. As DNA, the CDR3 is TGTGCCAGCAGCTTAGCGAGGCAGGGCCGGTACGAGCAGTACTTC.

The V gene is TRBV6-2 or TRBV6-3, the J gene TRBJ2-7; weak D call: TRBD2 (6 bases). The CDR3 extends over 14 amino acids. V shed 0 bases and J shed 5 bases, with 11 bases lying between them. Germline CDR1 MNHEY, CDR2 SVGEGT. CDR3 region: CASSYSLARNEQYF. The CDR3 nucleotides are TGTGCCAGCAGTTACTCACTAGCCCGCAACGAGCAGTACTTC.

This chain connects TRBV28 to TRBJ1-5; no clear D. This CDR3 spans 15 amino acids. Trimming stripped 8 bases from V and 2 bases from J, with 16 bases between. The germline CDR1 and CDR2 sequences are MDHEN and SYDVKM. The CDR3 sequence is CASRSGVGGNQPQHF. The CDR3 region has the DNA TGTGCCAGCCGTTCGGGCGTCGGGGGCAATCAGCCCCAGCATTTT. Full variable domain (rest looked up from reference TRBV28 and TRBJ1-5): DVKVTQSSRYLVKRTGEKVFLECVQDMDHENMFWYRQDPGLGLRLIYFSYDVKMKEKGDIPEGYSVSREKKERFSLILESASTNQTSMYLCASRSGVGGNQPQHFGDGTRLSIL.

CDR3 in amino acids: CASSYGRGGFYEQYF. The CDR3 DNA follows: TGTGCCAGCAGTTACGGGCGGGGGGGCTTCTACGAGCAGTACTTC. This rearrangement joins TRBV6-2 or TRBV6-3 to TRBJ2-7, with TRBD2 matching over 9 bases. The CDR3 covers 15 residues. The germline V gene has CDR1 MNHEY and CDR2 SVGEGT. J lost 3 bases, V lost 2 bases, and 5 bases had no gene match.

The J gene is TRBJ2-2, the V gene TRBV5-5, with TRBD2 matching 8 bases. V gave up 4 bases and J gave up 6 bases; unmatched junction bases: 8. Germline CDR1 and CDR2: SGHKS and YYEKEE (reference sequence). This CDR3 contains 15 residues. CDR3 sequence reads: CASSPLRTSPGELFF. In DNA, the CDR3 is TGTGCCAGCAGCCCCCTTCGGACTAGCCCCGGGGAGCTGTTTTTT.

The rearrangement joins TRBV7-2 to TRBJ1-2; unclear D gene. Germline CDR1 SGHTA, CDR2 FQGNSA. The CDR3 sequence is 15 residues long. Trimming took off 4 bases at V and 5 bases at J, with 17 bases between the two ends. CDR3 amino acids: CASSSRMARGYGYTF. The CDR3 bases are TGTGCCAGCAGCTCCCGTATGGCCCGGGGTTATGGCTACACCTTC.

There are a few counts of this clone. V usage is TRBV7-3 and J usage is TRBJ2-2; D call uncertain. The germline gives CDR1 SGHTA, CDR2 FQGTGA. The CDR3 runs to 14 residues. V dropped 5 bases and J dropped 0 bases, with 7 bases sitting between them. CDR3: CASSDRANTGELFF. The CDR3 DNA reads as TGTGCCAGCAGCGATAGAGCGAACACCGGGGAGCTGTTTTTT.

V gene TRBV30 combines with J gene TRBJ2-5; 14 positions agree with TRBD2. Trimming at V came to 3 bases and at J to 8 bases, leaving 2 bases not matched to a gene. Germline V gives CDR1 GTSNPN, CDR2 SVGIG (reference sequence). The CDR3 contains 13 residues. CDR3 bases: TGTGCCTGGAGGACTAGCGGGGGGGCTACCCAGTACTTC. Translation: CAWRTSGGATQYF.